This T cell receptor (beta chain) was retrieved from a study of blood T cell repertoires in COVID-19 (dated by TCRdb to about 2020). Background on the whole study: Collaborator samples came from the United States, Italy and Spain and covered acute and convalescent phases of COVID-19. HLA class I and class II types, where available, came from metadata supplied by the sample provider rather than from assay-based typing. The prospective study material was composed of cDNA or gDNA derived from T cells, B-cell-depleted T cells, or PBMCs. A freely available public database, intended as a resource for researchers studying the immune response to SARS-CoV-2, is where the repertoires were released. Sample metadata almost always included a de-identified subject ID, COVID-19 status, age in years and sex. The dataset comprised deeply sampled blood TCRbeta repertoires from subjects exposed to, actively infected with, or recovered from COVID-19. The samples were drawn from the first 160 participants of the ongoing ImmuneRACE study and from some 1,300 subjects provided by 6 global collaborators. Results the study describes overall, beyond this receptor: Clinical and demographic metadata were provided uncurated, with the amount varying by source and participant.

Whole blood was collected in K2EDTA tubes by collaborating institutions according to the institutions' own protocols. For TCRbeta analysis, collaborators shipped samples in one of three forms: frozen whole blood, isolated PBMCs, or DNA extracted from either of those sample types. The germline V and J ends show losses of 6 bases and 1 base respectively, and no gene match explains 4 bases of the junction. According to the germline V gene, CDR1 reads SQVTM and CDR2 reads ANQGSEA. The cysteine opens and the phenylalanine closes a CDR3 of 13 amino acids. The sequence is cut down to CDR3 DNA, 39 bases in frame from base 1. TCRbeta CDR3 regions were amplified from genomic DNA using the immunoSEQ Assay, a bias-controlled multiplex PCR. The authors processed their data as follows. The number of nucleated cells in each sample was estimated from the amplification of reference gene primers within the assay. Sequence reads were collapsed and filtered to measure the absolute abundance of every unique TCRbeta CDR3 rearrangement. Productive Simpson clonality was computed per sample as the square root of Simpson's diversity index over productive rearrangements. Entries here come from immuneACCESS through TCRdb and include only in-frame sequences with V and J called. Some clones fail to appear in such tables; in the studies checked, an unresolved V gene covers under half of the shortfall, and the cause of the remainder is unknown. D and trimming were read from the DNA, whereas the V and J calls and clone size are those reported in that table. The sample includes roughly 100,000 clones, with 87% observed a single time. The top ten hold 15% of the sample.

In regard to this clone: No cognate antigen has been identified for it. No per-base quality is available; no much larger clone lies one base away.

The rearranged chain carries TRBV29-1 and TRBJ1-1; 8 bases in between match TRBD1. The origin of this receptor is a man between 45 and 60 years old with acute or convalescent COVID-19. Sequenced sample: peripheral blood. The CDR3 protein: CSVAGGANTEAFF. The sequenced DNA: TGCAGCGTCGCAGGGGGCGCGAACACTGAAGCTTTCTTT.